Sequencing of this TCR beta chain was carried out in a study of radiotherapy plus CTLA-4 blockade in lung cancer. Here immunoSEQ multiplex PCR was the method, and the copy in TCRdb shows in-frame clones only, minus some. The sample includes some 94,000 clones, roughly 80% of them seen just once. Patients with chemo-refractory metastatic non-small-cell lung cancer received focal radiation plus CTLA-4 blockade with ipilimumab. Remarks on this clone: What it recognizes is unknown.

Trimming took 10 bases from V and 0 from J, leaving 14 bases between them. CDR1 and CDR2 from the germline V gene are SGHKS and YYEKEE (reference sequence). The CDR3 totals 15 residues. The study, taken as a whole, reports: Interferon-beta and early blood T cell clone dynamics reportedly predicted response best.

This receptor was identified in a human donor with non-small cell lung cancer that progressed on radiotherapy plus ipilimumab. The rearrangement joins TRBV5-5 to TRBJ2-6, with a weak D call TRBD2 (5 bases). The specimen was peripheral blood, collected from a patient treated with radiotherapy plus ipilimumab. The CDR3 region is CAAGQISSGANVLTF. The CDR3 DNA sequence: TGTGCCGCGGGCCAGATTAGCTCTGGGGCCAACGTCCTGACTTTC.